The clone carrying this T cell receptor (beta chain) has ten or more counts. Germline lookup yields CDR1 SEHNR and CDR2 FQNEAQ (reference sequence). The CDR3 totals 15 residues. V lost 2 bases to trimming and J lost 5 bases; unmatched junction nucleotides: 7. The sample belongs to a study of T-cell reconstitution after alpha-beta-depleted transplantation in children. A library of TCRbeta sequences, prepared with unique molecular identifiers, was generated. TCRdb reanalysed the PCR reads using MiXCR and keeps one entry per CDR3 protein. The table shows 280,000 or so distinct CDR3 sequences, with 11% occurring only once.

The clonotype originates from a male patient between 2 and 15 years old who had a stem cell transplant for chronic granulomatous disease, so the T cells may come from the graft donor. The rearrangement joins TRBV7-9 to TRBJ2-3; 7 nucleotides agree with TRBD2. Sequences were derived from peripheral blood, sampled 180 days after TCRalphabeta/CD19-depleted stem cell transplant. CDR3 loop: CASSLRNSGVDTQYF. DNA of the CDR3: TGTGCCAGCAGCTTAAGAAACAGCGGGGTAGATACGCAGTATTTT.